These 22 T cell receptor beta chains originate from one sample sequenced in a study of identical twins. TCRdb reprocessed the 5' RACE reads via MiXCR and lists one record per CDR3 protein. The repertoire holds roughly 540,000 distinct CDR3 sequences, with less than 25% as singletons. The same data also contributed to another study, on T cells expressing NK-cell markers.

Sequenced material: CD4+ T cells sorted from blood. The receptors derive from a woman between 18 and 29 years old in good health.

This clonotype was counted between two and nine times. This chain joins TRBV29-1 and TRBJ1-1; D is undetermined. The CDR3 is made up of 11 amino acids. Germline loops: CDR1 SQVTM, CDR2 ANQGSEA. Trimming shortened V by 6 bases and J by 0 bases, and 5 bases separated the two germline ends. The CDR3 region has the DNA TGCAGCGTAAAGTTGAACACTGAAGCTTTCTTT. This encodes CSVKLNTEAFF.

J is TRBJ2-1 and V is TRBV27, with D maybe TRBD1 (6 bases). The CDR3 contains 17 residues. From germline, CDR1 is MNHEY and CDR2 SMNVEV (reference sequence). Trimming took 5 bases from V and 0 from J, leaving 17 bases between them. The CDR3 region has the DNA TGTGCCAGCAGTCAGACCCCAGGGGCGTCCTCCTACAATGAGCAGTTCTTC. Its protein product is CASSQTPGASSYNEQFF.

This clonotype was counted between two and nine times. The V gene is TRBV20-1, the J gene TRBJ1-5; D is undetermined. V dropped 3 bases and J dropped 7 bases, with 13 bases sitting between them. The CDR3 totals 13 residues. Germline V gene lookup returns CDR1 DFQATT and CDR2 SNEGSKA (reference sequence). CDR3 region: CSASRRGGQPQHF. CDR3 sequence (DNA): TGCAGTGCTAGTCGCCGGGGTGGGCAGCCCCAGCATTTT.

This clonotype was seen at least ten times. The chain has TRBV7-2 and TRBJ2-7; 11 bases are shared with TRBD2. Germline trimming cut 5 bases from V and 4 bases from J; bases unmatched to any gene: 4. Germline values: CDR1 SGHTA, CDR2 FQGNSA. The CDR3 is 14 amino acids. CDR3 region: CASSPGLAVYEQYF. The CDR3 DNA sequence: TGTGCCAGCAGCCCGGGACTAGCGGTTTACGAGCAGTACTTC.

This clonotype was counted only a few times. The chain employs TRBV7-2 and TRBJ2-1, with TRBD2 identical over 7 bases. The CDR3 length is 12 residues. Trimming cost V 9 bases and J 6 bases; bases outside gene matches: 5. The germline V gene has CDR1 SGHTA and CDR2 FQGNSA. The DNA for the CDR3 is TGTGCCAGTGCGGGAGATCCCAATGAGCAGTTCTTC. As protein: CASAGDPNEQFF.

This clonotype was counted a few times. V gene TRBV10-3 combines with J gene TRBJ1-1, with 9 bases aligning to TRBD1. CDR1 and CDR2 from the germline V gene are ENHRY and SYGVKD. The CDR3 sequence is 14 residues long. The V segment lost 2 bases and the J segment 3 bases; nucleotides outside the gene matches: 1. CDR3 amino acids: CAISEGQGYTEAFF. The CDR3 nucleotides read TGTGCCATCAGTGAGGGACAGGGGTACACTGAAGCTTTCTTT.

The chain joins TRBV5-1 to TRBJ2-3, with D perhaps matching TRBD2 (6 bases). This CDR3 has 15 amino acids. The germline CDR1 and CDR2 sequences are SGHRS and YFSETQ. The germline V and J ends were trimmed by 5 bases and 1 base, with 14 bases remaining between them. The CDR3 sequence: CASRPTGGGTDTQYF. The CDR3 nucleotides are TGCGCCAGCAGGCCTACCGGGGGTGGCACAGATACGCAGTATTTT. The entire variable domain, with the rest obtained from reference TRBV5-1 and TRBJ2-3, is as follows: KAGVTQTPRYLIKTRGQQVTLSCSPISGHRSVSWYQQTPGQGLQFLFEYFSETQRNKGNFPGRFSGRQFSNSRSEMNVSTLELGDSALYLCASRPTGGGTDTQYFGPGTRLTVL.

This clonotype was seen only a few times. CDR3: CASSLGAVPWDEQYF. CDR3 nucleotide sequence: TGTGCCAGCAGCTTGGGTGCGGTACCCTGGGACGAGCAGTACTTC. The chain has TRBV5-6 and TRBJ2-7; D is ambiguous. The V gene's germline CDR1 is SGHDT and CDR2 YYEEEE. The CDR3 sequence is 15 residues long. V lost 0 bases, J lost 5 bases, and 15 bases lay in between.

This rearrangement joins TRBV7-2 to TRBJ2-1; possible D gene TRBD2, 6 bases. The V and J ends lost 6 bases and 7 bases respectively, with 19 bases between them. The germline V gene encodes CDR1 SGHTA and CDR2 FQGNSA. CDR3 size: 15 residues. CDR3 sequence reads: CASRIDGSTLNEQFF. CDR3 nucleotides: TGTGCCAGCAGGATAGACGGGAGTACCCTGAATGAGCAGTTCTTC.

This clonotype was observed many times. The V and J genes are TRBV5-1 and TRBJ2-7; 9 nucleotides match TRBD2. There are 13 residues in the CDR3. CDR1 and CDR2 from the germline V gene are SGHRS and YFSETQ. V trimming: 2 bases; J trimming: 6 bases; junction bases outside the gene matches: 3. The DNA of the CDR3 is TGCGCCAGCAGCTTAGCTAGCGGGACCGAGCAGTACTTC. This encodes CASSLASGTEQYF.

This clonotype has only a few counts. The V gene is TRBV20-1, the J gene TRBJ1-1; no clear D. Trimming stripped 3 bases from V and 2 bases from J, with 13 bases between. CDR3 length: 14 residues. From germline, CDR1 is DFQATT and CDR2 SNEGSKA (reference sequence). This CDR3 reads CSARPFIPNTEAFF. The CDR3 bases are TGCAGTGCTAGGCCGTTTATCCCCAACACTGAAGCTTTCTTT.

This clonotype turned up a few times. The chain joins TRBV25-1 to TRBJ2-7; no firm D call. There are 10 residues in the CDR3. The germline CDR1 and CDR2 sequences are MGHDK and SYGVNS. V lost 10 bases, J lost 2 bases, and 6 bases lay in between. Here the CDR3 DNA reads TGTGCCACTGAAACCTACGAGCAGTACTTC. This sequence encodes CATETYEQYF.

The J gene is TRBJ2-5, the V gene TRBV30, with D unclear. Trimming shortened V by 3 bases and J by 1 base, and 9 bases separated the two germline ends. CDR1 is GTSNPN, CDR2 SVGIG, per germline (reference sequence). The CDR3 spans 13 residues. The CDR3 coding sequence is TGTGCCTGGAGGCTAAAAGGCCAAGAGACCCAGTACTTC. Protein sequence: CAWRLKGQETQYF.

This clonotype was observed a handful of times. This chain joins TRBV10-3 and TRBJ2-1, with TRBD2 identical over 9 bases. The CDR3 is made up of 14 amino acids. Trimming took 3 bases from V and 7 from J; bases not matched to a gene: 4. Germline V gene data show CDR1 as ENHRY and CDR2 as SYGVKD. CDR3 in amino acids: CAISEAGGVNEQFF. In nucleotides, the CDR3 is TGTGCCATCAGTGAAGCGGGAGGAGTGAATGAGCAGTTCTTC.

This chain links TRBV11-2 with TRBJ2-7; maybe TRBD2 (5 bases). V was cut by 3 bases and J by 0 bases, with 15 bases left in between. The CDR3 spans 16 residues. The germline CDR1 and CDR2 sequences are SGHAT and FQNNGV. CDR3 loop: CASSFGPEAGSYEQYF. The CDR3, as DNA: TGTGCCAGCAGCTTCGGTCCGGAGGCGGGCTCCTACGAGCAGTACTTC.

In this sample, this clonotype turned up a few times. The chain has TRBV4-1 and TRBJ2-3, with TRBD2 identical over 9 bases. Trimming at V came to 5 bases and at J to 4 bases, leaving 7 bases not matched to a gene. The CDR3 covers 15 residues. The V gene's germline CDR1 is MGHRA and CDR2 YSYEKL. The DNA for the CDR3 is TGCGCCAGCAGCGACCGAGGCGGGAGGGCAGATACGCAGTATTTT. This translates into CASSDRGGRADTQYF.

V usage is TRBV3-1 and J usage is TRBJ1-1; possible D gene TRBD1, 5 bases. CDR1 is LGHDT, CDR2 YNNKEL, per germline (reference sequence). Trimming removed 0 bases from V and 4 bases from J, with 6 bases in between. This CDR3 is built from 13 residues. DNA of the CDR3: TGTGCCAGCAGCCAAGAGAGGGGCACTGAAGCTTTCTTT. Translation gives CASSQERGTEAFF.

This clonotype was seen only a few times. The chain employs TRBV12-3 or TRBV12-4 and TRBJ1-2; 10 nucleotides align to TRBD1. The CDR3 loop spans 14 amino acids. The junction had 6 bases not matched to a gene; V was cut back by 7 bases and J by 4 bases. The DNA for the CDR3 is TGTGCCAGCACCGACAGGGGGCTTGCCTATGGCTACACCTTC. Amino acid sequence: CASTDRGLAYGYTF.

CDR3 in amino acids: CASSTPGPYYGYTF. The CDR3 region has the DNA TGTGCCAGCAGTACCCCCGGGCCTTACTATGGCTACACCTTC. V gene TRBV28 combines with J gene TRBJ1-2; no clear D. Germline CDR1 reads MDHEN; CDR2 reads SYDVKM. The germline V and J ends were trimmed by 5 bases and 3 bases, with 13 bases remaining between them. The CDR3 spans 14 residues.

The chain combines TRBV12-3 or TRBV12-4 with TRBJ1-1; the D gene is possibly TRBD1 (6 bases). The CDR3 sequence is 14 residues long. Trimming left V 2 bases short and J 4 bases short, with 11 bases between. CDR3 nucleotide sequence: TGTGCCAGCAGTTTAAACAGGGACTCCACTGAAGCTTTCTTT. It encodes CASSLNRDSTEAFF.

The chain links TRBV11-2 to TRBJ2-5; 7 bases fit TRBD2. This CDR3 is 15 amino acids long. V gave up 5 bases and J gave up 5 bases; unmatched junction bases: 11. From germline, CDR1 is SGHAT and CDR2 FQNNGV. The CDR3 protein is CASSPPGRLRETQYF. CDR3 coding DNA: TGTGCCAGCAGCCCGCCCGGGAGGCTCAGGGAGACCCAGTACTTC.

The V gene is TRBV2, the J gene TRBJ1-1; no firm D call. CDR3 length: 13 amino acids. CDR1 and CDR2 from the germline V gene are SNHLY and FYNNEI. V lost 4 bases and J lost 4, with 10 bases in between. Here the CDR3 reads CASSAEFLTEAFF. The CDR3 nucleotides are TGTGCCAGCAGTGCAGAGTTTCTCACTGAAGCTTTCTTT.